This paragraph reports one T cell receptor (beta chain). Its specificity is unknown. The data were taken from a study of cytomegalovirus exposure and HLA in healthy donors. General observations from the study: Confirmation in vitro established that three CMV-associated chains were specific for CMV antigens. Among the sequence variants, a highly shared cluster was likely an artifact of sequencing. About 90% or about 30% of the time was how often most TCR beta V segments were productive, according to an earlier analysis. Upon later analysis, TCR association rates were observed to vary by HLA locus, being highest for DRB1 and lowest for HLA-C.

Trimming cost V 1 base and J 3 bases, with 12 bases left between them. This CDR3 is built from 15 residues. Germline loops: CDR1 SGHVS, CDR2 FQNEAQ. Both 60 Vbeta primers and 13 Jbeta primers went into the PCR. Measured with immunoSEQ multiplex PCR; TCRdb has only the in-frame clones, and not every one. The table lists about 180,000 clones, 76% of them singletons, with over 2% in the top ten. The chain recombines TRBV7-8 with TRBJ1-2; D call uncertain. Sequencing used PBMCs. The clonotype comes from a woman between 25 and 40 years old in good health and CMV-seropositive. As DNA, the CDR3 is TGTGCCAGCAGCTTAGGTGGAGGGCCGTACTATGGCTACACCTTC. Protein product: CASSLGGGPYYGYTF. The complete variable domain, with remaining parts taken from reference TRBV7-8 and TRBJ1-2, reads GAGVSQSPRYKVAKRGQDVALRCDPISGHVSLFWYQQALGQGPEFLTYFQNEAQLDKSGLPSDRFFAERPEGSVSTLKIQRTQQEDSAVYLCASSLGGGPYYGYTFGSGTRLTVV.